This TCR beta chain was profiled in a study of early T cells in non-severe SARS-CoV-2 infection. As for the study in general: Bulk RNA isolated from unsorted whole blood underwent sequencing; chains were not paired.

TCRdb called the 5' RACE reads again in MiXCR, with one record for every CDR3 protein. The table has more than 45,000 distinct CDR3 sequences, 9.5% to 15% seen once. This clonotype has ten or more counts. Germline CDR1 reads SGHNT; CDR2 reads YYREEE (reference sequence). V gave up 5 bases and J gave up 0 bases, with 12 bases separating them. This CDR3 contains 15 residues. The chain carries TRBV5-4 and TRBJ2-1, with D possibly being TRBD2 (6 bases). This clonotype was obtained from an adult who was a healthcare worker with PCR-confirmed SARS-CoV-2 infection or an uninfected control (not recorded which). The sequenced material came from whole blood. The CDR3 bases are TGTGCCAGCAGTGAGACGGGGGACTCCTACAATGAGCAGTTCTTC. Its protein product is CASSETGDSYNEQFF.